Each of the 22 T cell receptor beta chains below was sequenced from the same sample in a study of OX40 agonist ivuxolimab in advanced cancers. TCRdb's copy holds only in-frame clones and misses some; the assay was immunoSEQ multiplex PCR. The data show 45,000 to 60,000 clones, over 60% seen once. The sample here was CD4+ or CD8+ T cells sorted from blood, taken in a trial of the OX40 agonist ivuxolimab. The receptors shown here come from an adult with an advanced solid tumor such as melanoma, head and neck, liver or kidney cancer.

The chain joins TRBV28 to TRBJ2-7; 10 bases align to TRBD2. There are 15 residues in the CDR3. Germline V gene data show CDR1 as MDHEN and CDR2 as SYDVKM. The V segment lost 2 bases and the J segment 7 bases; nucleotides outside the gene matches: 8. The CDR3 region has the DNA TGTGCCAGCAGTTTACAGCGGGAGGGGTCTCGGGAGCAGTACTTC. This codes for CASSLQREGSREQYF.

The chain couples TRBV7-2 to TRBJ2-2, with D possibly TRBD1 on 8 matching bases. This CDR3 has 16 amino acids. V was shortened by 4 bases and J by 6 bases, with 18 bases between the two germline ends. Germline assignment: CDR1 SGHTA and CDR2 FQGNSA. The CDR3 region has the DNA TGTGCCAGCAGCTCACAGGGGGGGGCTGTCGCCGGGGAGCTGTTTTTT. Translation: CASSSQGGAVAGELFF.

J is TRBJ2-3 and V is TRBV5-1; 7 nucleotides line up with TRBD1. The CDR3 contains 17 residues. V shed 4 bases and J 2 bases; nucleotides not matched to a gene: 13. CDR1 is SGHRS and CDR2 is YFSETQ in the germline V gene. In DNA form, the CDR3 reads TGCGCCAGCAGCAGGGGGACAGCTGCACCATTCACAGATACGCAGTATTTT. This translates into CASSRGTAAPFTDTQYF.

This chain links TRBV25-1 with TRBJ1-1, with no clear D. Germline V lookup: CDR1 MGHDK, CDR2 SYGVNS. The CDR3 is made up of 11 amino acids. Deletions cut 5 bases from V and 11 bases from J, with 12 bases between. The DNA for the CDR3 is TGTGCCAGCAGTTCTTCCGTCGTGGCTTTCTTT. It codes for CASSSSVVAFF.

A few counts support this clone. The CDR3 DNA follows: TGTGCCAGCAAACAGGGGGGCAATTCGAACACCGGGGAGCTGTTTTTT. It encodes CASKQGGNSNTGELFF. V usage is TRBV7-6 and J usage is TRBJ2-2; 8 bases map to TRBD1. The germline gives CDR1 SGHVS, CDR2 FNYEAQ. The trim removed 7 bases at V and 0 bases at J, leaving 7 bases unmatched. The CDR3 covers 16 residues.

The chain links TRBV23-1 to TRBJ1-1; no definite D call. TRBV23-1 counts as an open reading frame of uncertain function. This CDR3 is 12 amino acids long. Between the trimmed V and J ends, which lost 6 bases and 3 bases, there was a span of 8 bases. The CDR3: CASRTGDTEAFF. In DNA form, the CDR3 reads TGCGCCAGCAGAACCGGTGACACTGAAGCTTTCTTT.

This CDR3 is CASSGGVLAGGETQYF. For the CDR3, the DNA is TGTGCCAGCAGCGGGGGGGTCCTAGCGGGAGGAGAGACCCAGTACTTC. The chain joins TRBV11-1 to TRBJ2-5; 11 positions agree with TRBD2. CDR1 and CDR2 from the germline V gene are SGHAT and FQDESV (reference sequence). This CDR3 is 16 amino acids long. J gave up 4 bases and V 5 bases, and 9 bases lay outside the gene matches.

This clone occurred a few times. Compared with germline, one end of the junction differs, possibly owing to a read error. The chain links TRBV13 to TRBJ1-6; D is perhaps TRBD1 (6 bases). The CDR3 contains 14 residues. The germline CDR1 and CDR2 sequences are PRHDT and FYEKMQ (reference sequence). CDR3 DNA: TGTGCCAGCACCTTAACAGGGAGGAATTCACCCCTCCACTTT. Translating it yields CASTLTGRNSPLHF.

V and J are TRBV29-1 and TRBJ2-2, with 11 bases aligning to TRBD2. J gave up 2 bases and V 0 bases, and 2 bases lay outside the gene matches. This CDR3 has 16 amino acids. Looked up from germline, CDR1 is SQVTM and CDR2 is ANQGSEA. The DNA of the CDR3 is TGCAGCGTTGAAGATGGGACTAGCGGAAACACCGGGGAGCTGTTTTTT. Its translation: CSVEDGTSGNTGELFF.

This clone was observed a single time. The chain links TRBV28 to TRBJ1-4; the D gene is possibly TRBD1 (5 bases). This CDR3 contains 14 residues. The V gene lost 6 bases and the J gene lost 7 bases, with 15 bases spanning the gap. Germline CDR1 reads MDHEN; CDR2 reads SYDVKM. CDR3 residues: CASSLGGVPEKLFF. Here the CDR3 DNA reads TGTGCCAGCAGCCTCGGGGGAGTTCCTGAAAAACTGTTTTTT.

Regarding this clone: Other DNA sequences of this sample code for an identical CDR3. This chain links TRBV20-1 with TRBJ2-7, with 7 bases fitting TRBD2. The CDR3 covers 11 residues. Germline assignment: CDR1 DFQATT and CDR2 SNEGSKA (reference sequence). V gave up 6 bases and J gave up 3 bases; unmatched junction bases: 2. CDR3 sequence reads: CSAAGVYEQYF. As DNA, the CDR3 is TGCAGTGCGGCGGGAGTCTACGAGCAGTACTTC.

V and J are TRBV7-2 and TRBJ2-3; maybe TRBD2 (6 bases). V dropped 1 base and J dropped 2 bases, with 10 bases sitting between them. This CDR3 spans 15 amino acids. Germline assignment: CDR1 SGHTA and CDR2 FQGNSA. The CDR3 DNA reads as TGTGCCAGCAGCTTAGAGGCGGGGCACACAGATACGCAGTATTTT. It encodes CASSLEAGHTDTQYF.

The V call is TRBV7-9, the J call TRBJ1-5; 9 positions agree with TRBD1. CDR1 is SEHNR and CDR2 is FQNEAQ in the germline V gene (reference sequence). Losses at the gene ends were 5 bases for V and 4 bases for J; bases not matched to a gene: 3. The length of the CDR3 is 14 residues. The chain's CDR3 is CASSLGTGNQPQHF. The CDR3 DNA is TGTGCCAGCAGCCTCGGGACAGGGAATCAGCCCCAGCATTTT.

V is TRBV18 and J is TRBJ2-1, with a weak D call TRBD2 (6 bases). CDR1 and CDR2 (germline): KGHSH, LQKENI. The V and J ends lost 0 bases and 0 bases respectively, with 12 bases between them. CDR3 length: 17 residues. The CDR3 is CASSPPGGKSSYNEQFF. The CDR3 DNA follows: TGTGCCAGCTCACCACCGGGGGGTAAGAGCTCCTACAATGAGCAGTTCTTC.

By frequency in the sample, this clone is medium-sized (0.01 to 0.1%). This chain uses TRBV5-1 with TRBJ2-7; maybe TRBD1 (6 bases). This CDR3 has 15 amino acids. V was shortened by 5 bases and J by 0 bases, with 15 bases between the two germline ends. Germline-derived CDR1 and CDR2 are SGHRS and YFSETQ. The CDR3 DNA reads as TGCGCCAGCAGATACTCACAGGGTGCCTCCTACGAGCAGTACTTC. This sequence encodes CASRYSQGASYEQYF.

This chain links TRBV4-3 with TRBJ2-7; 9 bases are a match to TRBD2. Trimming took 4 bases from V and 8 from J; bases not matched to a gene: 6. Germline V CDR1 and CDR2: LGHNA, YSLEER. The CDR3 runs to 13 residues. This CDR3 is CASSPGLASKQYF. CDR3 bases: TGCGCCAGCAGCCCCGGACTAGCGTCGAAGCAGTACTTC.

This clone was found once. This chain links TRBV5-1 with TRBJ2-7, with 7 bases matching TRBD2. The CDR3 is 20 residues long. The V segment lost 3 bases and the J segment 3 bases; nucleotides outside the gene matches: 24. From germline, CDR1 is SGHRS and CDR2 YFSETQ. The CDR3 here is CASSSTSWTRGPVPYYEQYF. In DNA form, the CDR3 reads TGCGCCAGCAGCTCGACCTCATGGACTAGAGGGCCAGTACCTTACTACGAGCAGTACTTC. The full variable domain, in which reference TRBV5-1 and TRBJ2-7 provide the parts outside the CDR3, is KAGVTQTPRYLIKTRGQQVTLSCSPISGHRSVSWYQQTPGQGLQFLFEYFSETQRNKGNFPGRFSGRQFSNSRSEMNVSTLELGDSALYLCASSSTSWTRGPVPYYEQYFGPGTRLTVT.

V is TRBV5-1 and J is TRBJ1-1, with 9 bases lining up with TRBD1. The germline V gene encodes CDR1 SGHRS and CDR2 YFSETQ. The CDR3 is 14 amino acids. V lost 4 bases, J lost 5 bases, and 6 bases stayed unmatched. CDR3 sequence reads: CASSQKTGGTEAFF. As DNA, the CDR3 is TGCGCCAGCAGCCAAAAGACAGGGGGTACTGAAGCTTTCTTT.

This clone was counted only a few times. The chain has TRBV4-1 and TRBJ2-1; TRBD2 agrees at 14 bases. With 2 bases clipped from V and 0 bases from J, the junction kept 9 bases outside the gene matches. The CDR3 is made up of 20 amino acids. CDR1 and CDR2 (germline): MGHRA, YSYEKL. The CDR3 nucleotides are TGCGCCAGCAGCCAACCTGGGGGACTAGCGGGAGAGGGCTCCTACAATGAGCAGTTCTTC. Translated: CASSQPGGLAGEGSYNEQFF.

The chain carries TRBV28 and TRBJ2-2; TRBD2 might be the D (7 bases). V was cut by 3 bases and J by 6 bases, with 20 bases left in between. The CDR3 has 17 residues. Germline V lookup: CDR1 MDHEN, CDR2 SYDVKM. This CDR3 is CASSLRLGRGSAGELFF. CDR3 nucleotides: TGTGCCAGCAGTTTGAGGCTAGGGAGGGGGTCGGCCGGGGAGCTGTTTTTT.

The chain uses TRBV29-1 and TRBJ2-5, with 8 bases matching TRBD2. CDR3 length: 14 residues. V lost 4 bases, J lost 7 bases, and 11 bases stayed unmatched. Germline lookup yields CDR1 SQVTM and CDR2 ANQGSEA. This chain's CDR3 is CSVGAVAGSGTQYF. DNA of the CDR3: TGCAGCGTTGGGGCGGTAGCGGGGTCCGGGACCCAGTACTTC.

The chain uses TRBV4-1 and TRBJ1-1; a weak D match, TRBD1 (6 bases). The V gene lost 0 bases and the J gene lost 4 bases, with 18 bases spanning the gap. This CDR3 comprises 17 residues. Germline V CDR1 and CDR2: MGHRA, YSYEKL. The CDR3 protein is CASSQDRGGAQATEAFF. In DNA form, the CDR3 reads TGCGCCAGCAGCCAAGATAGGGGGGGGGCGCAGGCCACTGAAGCTTTCTTT.